The rows below give T cell receptor beta chains drawn from one sample of a study of blood T cell repertoires in COVID-19. The method was immunoSEQ multiplex PCR; TCRdb's version includes in-frame clones alone and lacks a portion of them. The sample contains 150,000 to 200,000 clones, less than 90% of which appear only once. The source material was peripheral blood. These receptors originate from a woman aged 70-85 years with COVID-19, enrolled during active disease. The CDR3 runs from the conserved cysteine through the conserved F or W. Fields, in order: D gene, J gene, V gene, clone size, CDR3 protein, CDR3 DNA. The D gene is left open where the match is weak. Where a row states a size, it is once, few, many or the class of an expanded clone; other rows omit it.

d_call: .
j_call: TRBJ1-2
v_call: TRBV7-8
clone_size: .
cdr3_aa: CASSSQGLTAPVGYTF
cdr3_nt: TGTGCCAGCAGCTCGCAGGGCCTCACAGCTCCAGTTGGCTACACCTTC

d_call: TRBD2
j_call: TRBJ2-7
v_call: TRBV7-2
clone_size: .
cdr3_aa: CASSIRTSFSEQYF
cdr3_nt: TGTGCCAGCAGCATAAGGACTAGTTTTTCCGAGCAGTACTTC

d_call: TRBD1
j_call: TRBJ1-2
v_call: TRBV30
clone_size: .
cdr3_aa: CAWSRGQGPYGYTF
cdr3_nt: TGTGCCTGGAGTAGGGGGCAGGGTCCCTATGGCTACACCTTC

d_call: TRBD2
j_call: TRBJ2-7
v_call: TRBV7-2
clone_size: once
cdr3_aa: CASSLAGGTYEQYF
cdr3_nt: TGTGCCAGCAGCTTAGCGGGAGGGACCTACGAGCAGTACTTC

d_call: TRBD1
j_call: TRBJ2-3
v_call: TRBV5-4
clone_size: .
cdr3_aa: CASSLDQGAIDTQYF
cdr3_nt: TGTGCCAGCAGCTTGGATCAGGGGGCAATAGATACGCAGTATTTT

d_call: TRBD1
j_call: TRBJ1-4
v_call: TRBV9
clone_size: .
cdr3_aa: CASSVGDRATNEKLFF
cdr3_nt: TGTGCCAGCAGCGTAGGAGACAGGGCAACTAATGAAAAACTGTTTTTT

d_call: .
j_call: TRBJ1-1
v_call: TRBV7-2
clone_size: .
cdr3_aa: CASSFYGTEAFF
cdr3_nt: TGTGCCAGCAGCTTCTACGGGACAGAAGCTTTCTTT

d_call: .
j_call: TRBJ1-2
v_call: TRBV3-1/TRBV3-2
clone_size: .
cdr3_aa: CASSQDTGQYGYTF
cdr3_nt: TGTGCCAGCAGCCAAGATACCGGACAATATGGCTACACCTTC

d_call: .
j_call: TRBJ2-7
v_call: TRBV6-6
clone_size: .
cdr3_aa: CASRRLYEQYF
cdr3_nt: TGTGCCAGCAGGAGATTGTACGAGCAGTACTTC

d_call: .
j_call: TRBJ1-1
v_call: TRBV30
clone_size: .
cdr3_aa: CAWKNRALNTEAFF
cdr3_nt: TGTGCCTGGAAAAACAGGGCCCTAAACACTGAAGCTTTCTTT

d_call: .
j_call: TRBJ2-5
v_call: TRBV27
clone_size: .
cdr3_aa: CASSFSGMPRNQETQYF
cdr3_nt: TGTGCCAGCAGTTTCTCGGGTATGCCGCGTAACCAAGAGACCCAGTACTTC

d_call: .
j_call: TRBJ1-4
v_call: TRBV19
clone_size: .
cdr3_aa: CASSASERGGEKLFF
cdr3_nt: TGTGCCAGCAGTGCCTCGGAGAGGGGGGGTGAAAAACTGTTTTTT

d_call: TRBD2
j_call: TRBJ2-1
v_call: TRBV4-3
clone_size: few
cdr3_aa: CASSQQLAGVYNEQFF
cdr3_nt: TGCGCCAGCAGCCAACAGCTAGCGGGAGTCTACAATGAGCAGTTCTTC

d_call: TRBD1
j_call: TRBJ2-5
v_call: TRBV6-5
clone_size: .
cdr3_aa: CASSGDRGGTQYF
cdr3_nt: TGTGCCAGCAGCGGGGACAGGGGGGGTACCCAGTACTTC

d_call: TRBD1
j_call: TRBJ2-3
v_call: TRBV5-1
clone_size: .
cdr3_aa: CASSLDPMGQGGTDTQYF
cdr3_nt: TGCGCCAGCAGCTTGGACCCCATGGGACAGGGTGGGACAGATACGCAGTATTTT

d_call: .
j_call: TRBJ2-3
v_call: TRBV5-1
clone_size: .
cdr3_aa: CASSSKGGGSLGDTQYF
cdr3_nt: TGCGCCAGCAGCTCCAAGGGAGGTGGGAGCTTAGGAGATACGCAGTATTTT

d_call: .
j_call: TRBJ2-3
v_call: TRBV7-8
clone_size: .
cdr3_aa: CASSTEVREMSTDTQYF
cdr3_nt: TGTGCCAGCAGCACAGAGGTCCGGGAGATGAGCACAGATACGCAGTATTTT

d_call: TRBD1
j_call: TRBJ1-5
v_call: TRBV7-2
clone_size: .
cdr3_aa: CASSPYFTGAYSNQPQHF
cdr3_nt: TGTGCCAGCAGCCCCTACTTTACAGGGGCCTATAGCAATCAGCCCCAGCATTTT

d_call: TRBD2
j_call: TRBJ2-1
v_call: TRBV3-1/TRBV3-2
clone_size: .
cdr3_aa: CASSQDGRGDNEQFF
cdr3_nt: TGTGCCAGCAGCCAAGATGGGCGGGGGGACAATGAGCAGTTCTTC

d_call: .
j_call: TRBJ1-1
v_call: TRBV6-6
clone_size: .
cdr3_aa: CASSYSSTGNTEAFF
cdr3_nt: TGTGCCAGCAGTTACTCGAGTACGGGGAACACTGAAGCTTTCTTT

d_call: .
j_call: TRBJ2-3
v_call: TRBV2
clone_size: .
cdr3_aa: CASRPGRALADTQYF
cdr3_nt: TGTGCCAGCAGGCCAGGTCGCGCGTTGGCAGATACGCAGTATTTT

d_call: .
j_call: TRBJ2-7
v_call: TRBV11-3
clone_size: .
cdr3_aa: CASSSMKSETYEQYF
cdr3_nt: TGTGCCAGCAGCTCCATGAAGTCGGAGACCTACGAGCAGTACTTC

d_call: .
j_call: TRBJ2-1
v_call: TRBV6-5
clone_size: once
cdr3_aa: CASVRGTAYNEQFF
cdr3_nt: TGTGCCAGCGTTCGCGGGACCGCCTACAATGAGCAGTTCTTC

d_call: .
j_call: TRBJ2-4
v_call: TRBV5-8
clone_size: .
cdr3_aa: CASSLESGIRNIQYF
cdr3_nt: TGTGCCAGCAGCTTGGAGTCAGGAATCCGAAACATTCAGTACTTC

d_call: .
j_call: TRBJ2-7
v_call: TRBV5-6
clone_size: .
cdr3_aa: CASSFGEAIIYEQYF
cdr3_nt: TGTGCCAGCAGCTTTGGTGAGGCGATCATCTACGAGCAGTACTTC

d_call: .
j_call: TRBJ2-1
v_call: TRBV12-3/TRBV12-4
clone_size: .
cdr3_aa: CASSSGNNEQFF
cdr3_nt: TGTGCCAGCAGTTCGGGGAACAATGAGCAGTTCTTC

d_call: TRBD2
j_call: TRBJ2-7
v_call: TRBV18
clone_size: .
cdr3_aa: CASSPGLAGGEQYF
cdr3_nt: TGTGCCAGCTCACCAGGGCTAGCGGGGGGCGAGCAGTACTTC

d_call: TRBD1
j_call: TRBJ1-6
v_call: TRBV5-4
clone_size: .
cdr3_aa: CASSSGTGRNSPLHF
cdr3_nt: TGTGCCAGCAGCTCAGGGACAGGGCGAAATTCACCCCTCCACTTT

d_call: .
j_call: TRBJ1-5
v_call: TRBV27
clone_size: few
cdr3_aa: CASSFQGNQPQHF
cdr3_nt: TGTGCCAGCAGTTTTCAGGGGAATCAGCCCCAGCATTTT

d_call: .
j_call: TRBJ2-7
v_call: TRBV7-9
clone_size: .
cdr3_aa: CASSLAGTSRGNEQYF
cdr3_nt: TGTGCCAGCAGCTTAGCGGGCACTAGCAGGGGGAACGAGCAGTACTTC

d_call: .
j_call: TRBJ1-2
v_call: TRBV2
clone_size: few
cdr3_aa: CASSGAGINYGYTF
cdr3_nt: TGTGCCAGCAGTGGGGCAGGGATTAACTATGGCTACACCTTC

d_call: TRBD2
j_call: TRBJ2-2
v_call: TRBV7-9
clone_size: .
cdr3_aa: CASSLRSGINTGELFF
cdr3_nt: TGTGCCAGCAGCTTACGAAGCGGGATTAACACCGGGGAGCTGTTTTTT

d_call: .
j_call: TRBJ1-5
v_call: TRBV6-2/TRBV6-3
clone_size: .
cdr3_aa: CASSPLGRGGISNQPQHF
cdr3_nt: TGTGCCAGCAGCCCCCTGGGTAGAGGAGGTATTAGCAATCAGCCCCAGCATTTT

d_call: TRBD1
j_call: TRBJ1-2
v_call: TRBV2
clone_size: .
cdr3_aa: CASSNYRGNYGYTF
cdr3_nt: TGTGCCAGCAGTAACTACAGGGGGAACTATGGCTACACCTTC

d_call: .
j_call: TRBJ2-7
v_call: TRBV5-4
clone_size: .
cdr3_aa: CASSSKGLSPYEQYF
cdr3_nt: TGTGCCAGCAGCTCAAAGGGGCTTTCCCCCTACGAGCAGTACTTC

d_call: TRBD1
j_call: TRBJ2-3
v_call: TRBV18
clone_size: .
cdr3_aa: CASSPPTGYTDTQYF
cdr3_nt: TGTGCCAGCTCACCACCGACAGGGTACACAGATACGCAGTATTTT

d_call: TRBD2
j_call: TRBJ2-7
v_call: TRBV2
clone_size: once
cdr3_aa: CASRSGSYGEQYF
cdr3_nt: TGTGCCAGCAGGAGCGGGAGTTACGGCGAGCAGTACTTC

d_call: .
j_call: TRBJ2-5
v_call: TRBV24-1
clone_size: .
cdr3_aa: CATSAKGVPLETQYF
cdr3_nt: TGTGCCACCAGTGCCAAGGGAGTGCCTTTGGAGACCCAGTACTTC

d_call: .
j_call: TRBJ1-2
v_call: TRBV19
clone_size: .
cdr3_aa: CASSSRGNYGYTF
cdr3_nt: TGTGCCAGTAGTTCCAGAGGAAACTATGGCTACACCTTC

d_call: TRBD2
j_call: TRBJ2-7
v_call: TRBV2
clone_size: few
cdr3_aa: CASSSSGRGDEQYF
cdr3_nt: TGTGCCAGCAGTTCTAGCGGGAGAGGCGACGAGCAGTACTTC

d_call: .
j_call: TRBJ2-1
v_call: TRBV7-2
clone_size: .
cdr3_aa: CASSPSGGSSYNEQFF
cdr3_nt: TGTGCCAGCAGCCCCTCCGGAGGGAGCTCCTACAATGAGCAGTTCTTC

d_call: TRBD1
j_call: TRBJ1-1
v_call: TRBV6-5
clone_size: few
cdr3_aa: CASRGTGGREAFF
cdr3_nt: TGTGCCAGCAGAGGGACAGGGGGAAGGGAAGCTTTCTTT

d_call: .
j_call: TRBJ2-7
v_call: TRBV7-2
clone_size: .
cdr3_aa: CASSRTSLDDEQYF
cdr3_nt: TGTGCCAGCAGCCGTACTAGCCTGGACGACGAGCAGTACTTC

d_call: .
j_call: TRBJ2-1
v_call: TRBV5-1
clone_size: .
cdr3_aa: CASSLAGASEIQSNEQFF
cdr3_nt: TGCGCCAGCAGCTTGGCCGGGGCTAGCGAAATCCAGAGCAATGAGCAGTTCTTC

d_call: .
j_call: TRBJ2-1
v_call: TRBV3-1/TRBV3-2
clone_size: .
cdr3_aa: CASSQGGSLGLNNEQFF
cdr3_nt: TGTGCCAGCAGCCAAGGTGGAAGTCTAGGCCTGAACAATGAGCAGTTCTTC

d_call: .
j_call: TRBJ2-3
v_call: TRBV7-3
clone_size: .
cdr3_aa: CASSLSPGPPGDTQYF
cdr3_nt: TGTGCCAGCAGCTTAAGCCCCGGGCCCCCGGGGGATACGCAGTATTTT

d_call: TRBD1
j_call: TRBJ1-1
v_call: TRBV12-3/TRBV12-4
clone_size: .
cdr3_aa: CASSLRQGEAFF
cdr3_nt: TGTGCCAGCAGTCTTAGACAGGGTGAAGCTTTCTTT

d_call: .
j_call: TRBJ1-5
v_call: TRBV28
clone_size: .
cdr3_aa: CASRSGLPRANSNQPQHF
cdr3_nt: TGTGCCAGCAGGTCTGGACTCCCGCGTGCAAATAGCAATCAGCCCCAGCATTTT

d_call: .
j_call: TRBJ2-1
v_call: TRBV12-3/TRBV12-4
clone_size: .
cdr3_aa: CASSRTESPFF
cdr3_nt: TGTGCCAGCAGCCGGACTGAGTCCCCGTTCTTC

d_call: .
j_call: TRBJ1-2
v_call: TRBV19
clone_size: once
cdr3_aa: CASSGRDSGGYTF
cdr3_nt: TGTGCCAGTAGCGGACGGGATTCGGGAGGCTACACCTTC

d_call: TRBD1
j_call: TRBJ2-2
v_call: TRBV5-4
clone_size: .
cdr3_aa: CASSGLTGAGELFF
cdr3_nt: TGTGCCAGCAGCGGATTAACAGGGGCCGGGGAGCTGTTTTTT

d_call: TRBD2
j_call: TRBJ2-3
v_call: TRBV9
clone_size: .
cdr3_aa: CASSVGVAGVADTQYF
cdr3_nt: TGTGCCAGCAGCGTAGGGGTGGCGGGAGTCGCAGATACGCAGTATTTT